The present T cell receptor beta chain was sequenced within a study of blood T cell repertoires in COVID-19. In the study overall: Both acute and convalescent COVID-19 samples were obtained from the United States, Italy and Spain. The analysed material was cDNA or gDNA that came from T cells, B-cell-depleted T cells, or PBMCs.

V lost 3 bases and J lost 5, with 12 bases in between. The CDR3 totals 14 residues. The germline gives CDR1 LGHNA, CDR2 YNFKEQ. The repertoire was sequenced with immunoSEQ multiplex PCR; TCRdb's copy has only in-frame clones and lacks some. The sample lists over 250,000 clones; 80% to 90% were seen once. This clonotype was sampled from a woman in her sixties or seventies with acute or convalescent COVID-19. The sample was peripheral blood. The chain carries TRBV4-2 and TRBJ2-3; D ambiguous. CDR3 sequence reads: CASSHLVLLDTQYF. The CDR3 bases are TGTGCCAGCAGCCACCTCGTACTCCTAGATACGCAGTATTTT.